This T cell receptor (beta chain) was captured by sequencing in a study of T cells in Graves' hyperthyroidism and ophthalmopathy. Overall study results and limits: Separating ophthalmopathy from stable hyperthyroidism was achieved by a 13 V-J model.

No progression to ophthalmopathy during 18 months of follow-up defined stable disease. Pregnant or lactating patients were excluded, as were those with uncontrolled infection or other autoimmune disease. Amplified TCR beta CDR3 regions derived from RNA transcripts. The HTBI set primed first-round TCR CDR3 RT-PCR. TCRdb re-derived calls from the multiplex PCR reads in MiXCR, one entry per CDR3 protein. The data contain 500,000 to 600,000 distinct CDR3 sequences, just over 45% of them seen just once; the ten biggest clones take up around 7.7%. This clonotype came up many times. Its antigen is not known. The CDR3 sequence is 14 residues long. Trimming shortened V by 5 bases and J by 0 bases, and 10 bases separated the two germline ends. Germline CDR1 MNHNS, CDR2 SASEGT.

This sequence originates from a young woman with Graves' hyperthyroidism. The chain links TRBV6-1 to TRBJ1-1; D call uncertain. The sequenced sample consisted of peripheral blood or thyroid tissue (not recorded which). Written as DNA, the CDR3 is TGTGCCAGCAGTCATCCTTCTATGAACACTGAAGCTTTCTTT. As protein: CASSHPSMNTEAFF.